This TCR beta chain was sequenced during a study of T-cell memory formation after mild COVID-19 (dated by TCRdb to the early 2020s). Regarding the study in general: Most TCR sequence clusters were specific to one of the two donors. In a couple of donors, T-cell clones that expanded and contracted after mild COVID-19 were followed by sequencing TCRalpha and TCRbeta repertoires longitudinally. Two young, previously healthy adult volunteers made up the cohort, one male and one female. The study at large found these results: Only a couple of mild cases were covered in the study, and larger cohorts including severe cases with pre-infection samples were considered necessary. Some responding clones were found in pre-infection memory, which suggests that pre-existing cross-reactive memory T cells took part in the SARS-CoV-2 response. Contracting CD4+ clones were found mainly in CM and EM memory subsets, while CD8+ clones were enriched in EMRA. Clones that contracted from day 15 to 85 showed balanced CD4/CD8 phenotypes, whereas a second wave of clones that expanded from day 15 to 37 leaned towards CD4+. SARS-CoV-2 specificity of the second-wave clones peaking on day 37 was not confirmed.

Sequencer: Illumina NovaSeq 6000. cDNA libraries for TCRalpha and TCRbeta were prepared by 5'RACE using constant-segment primers, with sample barcodes and unique molecular identifiers added. Trizol reagent was used to extract RNA from every sample. Amplification of the libraries took two PCR steps, and the second step added a second sample barcode plus Illumina TruSeq adapters. Libraries were sequenced on an Illumina NovaSeq with 2 x 150 bp paired-end reads. In the source study's methods: Demultiplexing of reads and collapsing into UMI-guided consensus sequences were performed with migec v1.2.7. Using mixcr v2.1.11, UMI consensuses were aligned to TRA and TRB V and J templates and then assembled into clonotypes. Clonotypes were classified as expanded or contracted when called significant by both edgeR and NoisET, with noise models trained on biological replicates. For edgeR calls, the cutoffs were a false discovery rate-adjusted p below 0.01 and a log2 fold-change threshold of 1. As an exploratory analysis of dynamics, PCA with hierarchical clustering was applied to max-normalized trajectories of the 1000 most abundant clonotypes. Each responding clone was given a CD4 or CD8 phenotype based on the CD4+ and CD8+ repertoires, which had been sequenced separately. TCRdb reanalyzed the raw reads on its own, using fastp at Q25 for trimming and MiXCR for clone calling, and kept in-frame beta chains. Each record represents a unique CDR3 protein, reported with the most common genes and DNA among its rows. The V and J calls, along with clone size, are taken from TCRdb and not from the paper's own processing. In all, the sample holds 250,000 to 300,000 distinct CDR3 sequences, and around 16% of those were seen once. The top ten clonotypes cover roughly 25% of the sample.

Comments on this clonotype: Its antigen remains unidentified. Within one base of it there is no much larger clone, and no base qualities were kept.

From its cysteine to its phenylalanine, the CDR3 spans 14 amino acids. Only the CDR3 part of the read is kept: 42 bases, read in frame from the first base. Looking up the germline V gene (reference sequence) yields CDR1 SEHNR and CDR2 FQNEAQ. At the junction V is shortened by 2 bases and J by 2 bases, with 6 bases in between. Ficoll-Paque density gradient centrifugation was used to isolate PBMCs. The sequenced material came from PBMCs or a T cell subset sorted from them (not recorded which). The sequence was obtained from a man aged 18 to 29 who had mild COVID-19 (a few samples of this study predate the infection). The sample titles of this study are shuffled in the database, so cell type and time point are left out; the donor was told from shared clones. Here the chain combines TRBV7-9 and TRBJ2-2; the D gene lacks a confident call. The DNA reads TGTGCCAGCAGCTTAATGTTAAACACCGGGGAGCTGTTTTTT. This yields the protein CASSLMLNTGELFF.